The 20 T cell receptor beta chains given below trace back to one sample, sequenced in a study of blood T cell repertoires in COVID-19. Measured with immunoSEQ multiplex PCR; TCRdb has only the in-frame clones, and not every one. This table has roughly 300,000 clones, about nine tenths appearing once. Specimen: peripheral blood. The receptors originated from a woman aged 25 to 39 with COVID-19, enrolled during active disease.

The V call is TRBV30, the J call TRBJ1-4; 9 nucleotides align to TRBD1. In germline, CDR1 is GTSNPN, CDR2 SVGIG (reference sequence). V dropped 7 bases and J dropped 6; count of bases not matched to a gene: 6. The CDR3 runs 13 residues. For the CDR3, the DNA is TGTGCCTCCCGGACAGGGGAGTATGAAAAACTGTTTTTT. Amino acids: CASRTGEYEKLFF.

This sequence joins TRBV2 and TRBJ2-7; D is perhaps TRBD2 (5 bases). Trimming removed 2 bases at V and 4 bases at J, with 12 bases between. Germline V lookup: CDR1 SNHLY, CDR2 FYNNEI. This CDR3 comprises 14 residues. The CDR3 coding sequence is TGTGCCAGCAGTGAACAGCGGTTAGGGTACGAGCAGTACTTC. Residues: CASSEQRLGYEQYF.

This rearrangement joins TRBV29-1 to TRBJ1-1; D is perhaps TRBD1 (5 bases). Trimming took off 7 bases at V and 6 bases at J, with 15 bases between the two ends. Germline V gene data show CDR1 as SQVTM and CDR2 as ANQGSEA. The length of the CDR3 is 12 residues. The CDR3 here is CSAPGGGAEAFF. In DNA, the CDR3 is TGCAGCGCCCCCGGGGGAGGCGCTGAAGCTTTCTTT.

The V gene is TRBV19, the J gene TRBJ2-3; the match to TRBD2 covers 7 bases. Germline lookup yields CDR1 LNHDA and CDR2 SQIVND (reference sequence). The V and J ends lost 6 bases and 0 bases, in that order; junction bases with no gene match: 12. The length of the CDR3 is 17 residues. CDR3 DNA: TGTGCCAGTAGAGGTCTCCACCTAGCGGCTAGCACAGATACGCAGTATTTT. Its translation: CASRGLHLAASTDTQYF. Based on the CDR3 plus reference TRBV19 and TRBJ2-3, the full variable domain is DGGITQSPKYLFRKEGQNVTLSCEQNLNHDAMYWYRQDPGQGLRLIYYSQIVNDFQKGDIAEGYSVSREKKESFPLTVTSAQKNPTAFYLCASRGLHLAASTDTQYFGPGTRLTVL.

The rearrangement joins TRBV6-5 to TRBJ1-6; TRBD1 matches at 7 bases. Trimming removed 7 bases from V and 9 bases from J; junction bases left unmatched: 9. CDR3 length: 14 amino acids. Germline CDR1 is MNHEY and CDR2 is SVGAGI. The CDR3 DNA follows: TGTGCCAGCAATCAAGGGGGCGCGAGTTCACCCCTCCACTTT. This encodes CASNQGGASSPLHF.

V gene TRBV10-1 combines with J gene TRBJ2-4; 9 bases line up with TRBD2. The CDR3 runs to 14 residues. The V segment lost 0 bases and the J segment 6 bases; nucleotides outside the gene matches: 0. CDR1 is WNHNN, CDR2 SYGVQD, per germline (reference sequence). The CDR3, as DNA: TGCGCCAGCAGTGAGTCTAGCGGGAGAAACATTCAGTACTTC. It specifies CASSESSGRNIQYF.

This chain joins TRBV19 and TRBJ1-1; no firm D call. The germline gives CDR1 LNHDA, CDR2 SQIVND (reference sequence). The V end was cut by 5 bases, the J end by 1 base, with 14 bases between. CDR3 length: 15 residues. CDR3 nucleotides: TGTGCCAGTAGTTTATTGACCAGAGGGAACACTGAAGCTTTCTTT. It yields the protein CASSLLTRGNTEAFF.

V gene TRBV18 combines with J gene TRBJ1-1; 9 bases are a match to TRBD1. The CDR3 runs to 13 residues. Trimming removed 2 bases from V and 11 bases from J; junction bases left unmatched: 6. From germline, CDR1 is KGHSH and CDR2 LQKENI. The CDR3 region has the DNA TGTGCCAGCTCACCAGAAACAGGGGGCGACGCTTTCTTT. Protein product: CASSPETGGDAFF. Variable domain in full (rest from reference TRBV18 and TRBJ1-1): NAGVMQNPRHLVRRRGQEARLRCSPMKGHSHVYWYRQLPEEGLKFMVYLQKENIIDESGMPKERFSAEFPKEGPSILRIQQVVRGDSAAYFCASSPETGGDAFFGQGTRLTVV.

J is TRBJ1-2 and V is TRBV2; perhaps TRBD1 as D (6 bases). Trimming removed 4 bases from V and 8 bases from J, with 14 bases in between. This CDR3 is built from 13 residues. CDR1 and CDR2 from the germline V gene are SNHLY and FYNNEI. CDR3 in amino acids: CASSVGQSLGYTF. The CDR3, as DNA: TGTGCCAGCAGTGTAGGACAGTCTTTAGGCTACACCTTC. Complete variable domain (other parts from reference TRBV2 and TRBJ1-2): EPEVTQTPSHQVTQMGQEVILRCVPISNHLYFYWYRQILGQKVEFLVSFYNNEISEKSEIFDDQFSVERPDGSNFTLKIRSTKLEDSAMYFCASSVGQSLGYTFGSGTRLTVV.

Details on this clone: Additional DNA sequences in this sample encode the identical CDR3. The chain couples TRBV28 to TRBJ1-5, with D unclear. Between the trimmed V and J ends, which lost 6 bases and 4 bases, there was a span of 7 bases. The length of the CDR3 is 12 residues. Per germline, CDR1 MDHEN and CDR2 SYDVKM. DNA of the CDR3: TGTGCCAGCAGGGCCCCTAATCAGCCCCAGCATTTT. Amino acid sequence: CASRAPNQPQHF.

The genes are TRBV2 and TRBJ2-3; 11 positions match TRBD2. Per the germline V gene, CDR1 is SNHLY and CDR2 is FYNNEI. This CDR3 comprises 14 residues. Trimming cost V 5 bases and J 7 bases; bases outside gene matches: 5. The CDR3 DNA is TGTGCCAGCAGTTCCGGGACTAGCGGCCATACGCAGTATTTT. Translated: CASSSGTSGHTQYF.

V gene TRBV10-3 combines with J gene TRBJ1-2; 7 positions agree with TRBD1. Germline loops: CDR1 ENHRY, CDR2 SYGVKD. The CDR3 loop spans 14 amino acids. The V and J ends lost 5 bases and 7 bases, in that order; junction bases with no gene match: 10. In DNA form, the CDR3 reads TGTGCCATCAGTTCCGCCACAGGGGAGAGTGGCTACACCTTC. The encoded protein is CAISSATGESGYTF.

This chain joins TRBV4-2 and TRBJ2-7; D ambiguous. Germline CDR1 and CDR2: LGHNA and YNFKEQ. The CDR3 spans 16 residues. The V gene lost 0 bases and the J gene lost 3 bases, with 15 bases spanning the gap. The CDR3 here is CASSQDHTGLDYEQYF. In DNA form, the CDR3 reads TGTGCCAGCAGCCAAGACCATACCGGGTTGGACTACGAGCAGTACTTC.

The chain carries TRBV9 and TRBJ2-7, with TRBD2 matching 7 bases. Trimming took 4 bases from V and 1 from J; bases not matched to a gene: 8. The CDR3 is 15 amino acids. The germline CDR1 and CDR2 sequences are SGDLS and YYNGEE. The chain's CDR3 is CASSPFGGESYEQYF. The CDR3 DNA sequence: TGTGCCAGCAGCCCCTTTGGGGGGGAGTCCTACGAGCAGTACTTC.

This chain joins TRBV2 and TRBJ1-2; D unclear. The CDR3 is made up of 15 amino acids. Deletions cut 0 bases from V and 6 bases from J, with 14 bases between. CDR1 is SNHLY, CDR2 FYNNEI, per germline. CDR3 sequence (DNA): TGTGCCAGCAGTGAAGCGCTCGACGGGAGTGATGGCTACACCTTC. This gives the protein CASSEALDGSDGYTF.

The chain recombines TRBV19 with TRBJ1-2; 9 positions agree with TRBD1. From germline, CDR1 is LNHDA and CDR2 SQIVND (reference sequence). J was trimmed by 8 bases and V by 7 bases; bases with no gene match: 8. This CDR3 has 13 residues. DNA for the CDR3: TGTGCCAGTAACGTTGACAGGGGGGAAGGCTACACCTTC. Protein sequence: CASNVDRGEGYTF.

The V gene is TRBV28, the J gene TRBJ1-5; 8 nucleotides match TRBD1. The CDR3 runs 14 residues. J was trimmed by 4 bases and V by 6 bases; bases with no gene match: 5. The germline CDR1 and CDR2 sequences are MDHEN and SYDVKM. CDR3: CASRRTGGNQPQHF. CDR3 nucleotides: TGTGCCAGCAGGAGAACAGGGGGAAATCAGCCCCAGCATTTT.

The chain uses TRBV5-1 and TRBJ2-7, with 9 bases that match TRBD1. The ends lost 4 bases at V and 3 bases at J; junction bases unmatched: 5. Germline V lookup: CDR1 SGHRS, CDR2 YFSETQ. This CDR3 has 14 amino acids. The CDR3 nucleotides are TGCGCCAGCAGCCCGACAGGGGGAATCTACGAGCAGTACTTC. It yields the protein CASSPTGGIYEQYF.

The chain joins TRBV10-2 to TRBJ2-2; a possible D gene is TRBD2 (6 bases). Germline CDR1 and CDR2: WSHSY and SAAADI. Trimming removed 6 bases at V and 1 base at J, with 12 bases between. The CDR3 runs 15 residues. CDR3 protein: CASSEGLLNTGELFF. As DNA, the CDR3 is TGCGCCAGCAGCGAGGGACTTCTGAACACCGGGGAGCTGTTTTTT.

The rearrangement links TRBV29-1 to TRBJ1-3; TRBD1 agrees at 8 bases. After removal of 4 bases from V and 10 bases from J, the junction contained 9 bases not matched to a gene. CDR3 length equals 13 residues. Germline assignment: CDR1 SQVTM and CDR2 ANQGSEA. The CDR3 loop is CSVVQGALGTIYF. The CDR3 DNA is TGCAGCGTTGTGCAGGGGGCTCTTGGAACCATATATTTT.